This T cell receptor beta chain is drawn from a study of blood T cell repertoires in COVID-19. At the level of the study: Acute-phase and convalescent COVID-19 samples originated in the United States, Italy and Spain.

This CDR3 has 14 amino acids. Trimming removed 3 bases at V and 10 bases at J, with 14 bases between. Germline V CDR1 and CDR2: SGHTS, YDEGEE. In the original processing: By means of reference gene primer amplification, nucleated cell counts were estimated. Clones were read by immunoSEQ multiplex PCR, and TCRdb kept only the in-frame ones, dropping some. The V and J calls and clone size were taken over from that table, and D and trimming were inferred from the DNA. This repertoire shows under 80,000 clones, 75% to 90% found once; its top ten account for approximately 12%. This chain links TRBV5-8 with TRBJ1-6; TRBD1 is a possible D gene (5 bases). Sequencing input: peripheral blood. The TCR comes from a human donor in a cohort sampled during active COVID-19. In DNA form, the CDR3 reads TGTGCCAGCAGCTGGGGGGAGTCTTGGTCACCCCTCCACTTT. Its protein product is CASSWGESWSPLHF.